This TCR beta chain was found in a study of blood T cells in healthy people across ages (dated by TCRdb to the mid-2010s). With regard to the full study: In model experiments, template switching captured about one uniquely barcoded TCR beta cDNA molecule for every two T cells. The study measured age-related changes in TCR beta repertoire diversity using deep sequencing normalized with unique cDNA molecular identifiers. The donors were divided into four age groups: young (average about 16 years), middle-aged (about 39), aged (around 67) and long-lived (nearly 85). To avoid experimental bias, donors of different ages were randomly spread across the sequencing lanes. Two additional independent replicas of 1 million unique cDNA reads from the same blood draw were analyzed for two donors (one aged 18 to 30 and one aged 80 or older). The paper's findings and limits, for the study overall: Because donor CMV infection status was unknown, age-related changes in expanded clonotypes were potentially confounded. There was a strong correlation between observed TCR beta diversity and the percentage of naive T cells measured by flow cytometry. The long-lived group showed more naive CD4+ T cells, fewer expanded clones and increased TCR diversity than the aged group, suggesting age selection. Because profiling used bulk unsorted PBMCs, naive and antigen-experienced compartments could not be compared conclusively. Observed TCR beta diversity per million T cells fell roughly linearly with age, and a significant reduction was already apparent by age around 40. Estimates of total diversity based on one million sequenced T cells were regarded as lower bounds and as underestimates.

Worth noting for this clonotype: The specificity of this receptor is unknown. No base-level quality is on record; no much larger clone is a single base apart.

From its cysteine to its phenylalanine, the CDR3 spans 14 amino acids. The DNA shown is the 42-base CDR3, in frame from base 1. In the germline V gene, CDR1 corresponds to SQVTM and CDR2 to ANQGSEA. Clipping removes 4 bases from V and 4 bases from J, with 5 as the unmatched junction base count. Systemically healthy Caucasian individuals from Russia, some 36 in total and aged about 6 to 95 years, were included as donors. Roughly 10 milliliters of peripheral blood were drawn from each donor into EDTA-treated Vacutainer tubes. Ficoll-Paque density-gradient centrifugation was used to isolate PBMCs, with at least 7 million obtained per sample. Trizol reagent was used to extract total RNA from the PBMCs, yielding at least 6 micrograms per sample. For every donor, flow cytometry on a PBMC aliquot measured the percentage of naive CD45RAhigh/CD27high T cells. The method was 5' RACE. The sequencing machine was an Illumina HiSeq 2500. A second PCR of roughly 6 to 12 cycles was performed with a sample-barcoded 5' primer and a J-beta primer mix. A unique molecular identifier was introduced onto each TCR beta cDNA molecule by a template-switch 5' adaptor carrying 12 random nucleotides. Each sample yielded at least 3 million CDR3-containing paired-end reads. First-strand cDNA was synthesized from all RNA with the Mint cDNA synthesis kit, primed by a TRBC-specific oligonucleotide. After uracil-DNA glycosylase treatment, a first 18-cycle PCR used universal primers M1SS and BC2_uni_R on all cDNA. The paper's data handling went like this. Normalization of each sample was performed by random selection of 1 million high-quality reads, each carrying a distinct molecular identifier. Instead of being binned into consensus sequences, reads that shared molecular identifiers were thrown out. MiTCR, set to a Q25 quality threshold and the strictest error-elimination algorithm, was used for CDR3 identification, clonotype clustering and error correction. A nonparametric unseen species model with Euler transformation was used to estimate lower-bound total TCR beta diversity. In-frame beta chains were kept once TCRdb had trimmed the public reads at Q25 with fastp and called clones with MiXCR. Every entry covers one CDR3 protein and lists the most common genes and DNA from its rows. In this record, the V and J calls reflect TCRdb's handling and not the investigators' own analysis. The sample table shows roughly 1,700,000 distinct CDR3 sequences, and roughly 27% are seen once. About 8% of the sample goes to the ten largest clones.

The sequence derives from a woman aged 25 to 39 in good health. The chain uses TRBV29-1 and TRBJ1-1, and 11 junctional nucleotides match TRBD1. The sample taken for sequencing was blood. The CDR3 protein sequence reads: CSVGGQGASTEAFF. The DNA sequence is given as TGCAGCGTTGGTGGACAGGGGGCGAGCACTGAAGCTTTCTTT.